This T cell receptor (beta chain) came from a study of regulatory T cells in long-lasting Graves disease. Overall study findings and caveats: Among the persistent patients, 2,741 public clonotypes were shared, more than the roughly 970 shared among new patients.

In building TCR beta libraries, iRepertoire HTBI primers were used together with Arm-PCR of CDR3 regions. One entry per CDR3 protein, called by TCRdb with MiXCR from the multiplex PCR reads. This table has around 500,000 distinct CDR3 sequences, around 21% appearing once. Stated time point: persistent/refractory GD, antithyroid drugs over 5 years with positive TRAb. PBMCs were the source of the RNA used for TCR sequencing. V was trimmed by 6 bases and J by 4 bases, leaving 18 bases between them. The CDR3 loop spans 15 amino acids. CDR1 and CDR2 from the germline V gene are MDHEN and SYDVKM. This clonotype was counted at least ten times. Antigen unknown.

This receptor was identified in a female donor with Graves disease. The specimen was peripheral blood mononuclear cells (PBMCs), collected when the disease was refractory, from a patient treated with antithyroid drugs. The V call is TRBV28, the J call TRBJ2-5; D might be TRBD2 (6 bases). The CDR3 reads CASSATGTGLETQYF. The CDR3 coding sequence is TGTGCCAGCAGCGCGACCGGGACTGGTTTAGAGACCCAGTACTTC.